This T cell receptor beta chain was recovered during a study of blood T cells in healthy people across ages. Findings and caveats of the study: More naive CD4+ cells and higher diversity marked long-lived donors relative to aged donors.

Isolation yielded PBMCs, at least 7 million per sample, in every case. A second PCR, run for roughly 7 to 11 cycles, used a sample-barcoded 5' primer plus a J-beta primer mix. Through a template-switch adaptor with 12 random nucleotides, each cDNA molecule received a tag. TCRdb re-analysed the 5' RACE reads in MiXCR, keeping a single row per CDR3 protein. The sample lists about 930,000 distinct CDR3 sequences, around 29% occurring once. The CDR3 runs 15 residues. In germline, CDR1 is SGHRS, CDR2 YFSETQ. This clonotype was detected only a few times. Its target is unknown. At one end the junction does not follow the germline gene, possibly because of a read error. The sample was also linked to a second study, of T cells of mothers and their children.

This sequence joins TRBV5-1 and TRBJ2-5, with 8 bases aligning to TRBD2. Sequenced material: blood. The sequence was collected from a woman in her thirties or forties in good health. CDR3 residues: CASSLNSGGEETRYF. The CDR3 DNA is TGCGCCAGCAGCTTGAACAGCGGGGGTGAGGAGACCCGGTACTTC.